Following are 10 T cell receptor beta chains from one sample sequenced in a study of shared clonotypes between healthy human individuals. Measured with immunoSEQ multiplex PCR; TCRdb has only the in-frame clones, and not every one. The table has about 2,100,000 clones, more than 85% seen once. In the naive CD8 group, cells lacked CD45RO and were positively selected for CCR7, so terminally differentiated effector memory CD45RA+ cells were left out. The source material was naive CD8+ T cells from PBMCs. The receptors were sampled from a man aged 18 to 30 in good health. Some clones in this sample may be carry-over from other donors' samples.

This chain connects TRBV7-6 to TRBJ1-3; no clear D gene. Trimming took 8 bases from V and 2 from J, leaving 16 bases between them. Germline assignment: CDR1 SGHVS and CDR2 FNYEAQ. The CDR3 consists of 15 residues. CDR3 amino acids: CASWSADNPGNTIYF. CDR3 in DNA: TGTGCCAGCTGGTCGGCAGACAACCCTGGAAACACCATATATTTT.

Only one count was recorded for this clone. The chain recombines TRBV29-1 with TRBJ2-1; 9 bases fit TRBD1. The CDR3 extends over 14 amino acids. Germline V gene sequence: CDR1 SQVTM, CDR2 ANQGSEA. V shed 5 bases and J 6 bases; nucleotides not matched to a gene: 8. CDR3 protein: CSVPARTGANEQFF. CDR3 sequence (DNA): TGCAGCGTTCCCGCCCGGACAGGGGCCAATGAGCAGTTCTTC.

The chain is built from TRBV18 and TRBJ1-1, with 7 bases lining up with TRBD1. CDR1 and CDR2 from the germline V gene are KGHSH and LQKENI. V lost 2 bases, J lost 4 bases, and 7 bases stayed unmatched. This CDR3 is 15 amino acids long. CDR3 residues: CASSPDRVWATEAFF. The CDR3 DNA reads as TGTGCCAGCTCACCAGACAGGGTCTGGGCCACTGAAGCTTTCTTT.

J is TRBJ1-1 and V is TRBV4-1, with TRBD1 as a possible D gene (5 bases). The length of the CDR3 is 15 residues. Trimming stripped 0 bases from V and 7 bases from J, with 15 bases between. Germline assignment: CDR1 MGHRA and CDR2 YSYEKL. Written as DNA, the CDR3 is TGCGCCAGCAGCCAAGATCTCGGGGGATACTATGAAGCTTTCTTT. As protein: CASSQDLGGYYEAFF.

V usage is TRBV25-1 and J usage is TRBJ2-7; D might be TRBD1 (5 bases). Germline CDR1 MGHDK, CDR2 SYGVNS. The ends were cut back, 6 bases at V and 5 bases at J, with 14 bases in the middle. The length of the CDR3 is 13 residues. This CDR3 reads CASRNRPRHEQYF. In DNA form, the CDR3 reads TGTGCCAGCAGAAACAGGCCGAGACACGAGCAGTACTTC.

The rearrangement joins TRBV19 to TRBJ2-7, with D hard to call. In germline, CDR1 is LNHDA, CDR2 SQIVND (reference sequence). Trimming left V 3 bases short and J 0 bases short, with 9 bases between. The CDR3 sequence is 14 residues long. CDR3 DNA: TGTGCCAGTAGTATCCGGTCCGCCTCCTACGAGCAGTACTTC. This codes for CASSIRSASYEQYF.

The CDR3 region is CASPRSGPENNEQFF. Written as DNA, the CDR3 is TGTGCCAGCCCGAGATCGGGACCCGAGAACAATGAGCAGTTCTTC. The J gene is TRBJ2-1, the V gene TRBV30, with D possibly called TRBD1 or TRBD2 (5 bases each). Trimming took off 8 bases at V and 5 bases at J, with 22 bases between the two ends. The germline gives CDR1 GTSNPN, CDR2 SVGIG (reference sequence). CDR3 length equals 15 residues.

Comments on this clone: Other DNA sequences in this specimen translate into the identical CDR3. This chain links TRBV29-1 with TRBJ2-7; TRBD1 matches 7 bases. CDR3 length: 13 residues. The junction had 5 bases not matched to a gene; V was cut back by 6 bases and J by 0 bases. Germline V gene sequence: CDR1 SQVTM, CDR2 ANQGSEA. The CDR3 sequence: CSVVRDSSYEQYF. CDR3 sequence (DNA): TGCAGCGTCGTCCGGGACAGCTCCTACGAGCAGTACTTC.

CDR3 DNA: TGTGCCAGCAGTTGGGACACAGGGACCGGGGAGCTGTTTTTT. Its translation is CASSWDTGTGELFF. J is TRBJ2-2 and V is TRBV28; a possible D gene is TRBD1 (6 bases). Germline V gives CDR1 MDHEN, CDR2 SYDVKM. Between the trimmed V and J ends, which lost 4 bases and 5 bases, there was a span of 11 bases. The length of the CDR3 is 14 residues. The full variable domain, completed using reference TRBV28 and TRBJ2-2, is DVKVTQSSRYLVKRTGEKVFLECVQDMDHENMFWYRQDPGLGLRLIYFSYDVKMKEKGDIPEGYSVSREKKERFSLILESASTNQTSMYLCASSWDTGTGELFFGEGSRLTVL.

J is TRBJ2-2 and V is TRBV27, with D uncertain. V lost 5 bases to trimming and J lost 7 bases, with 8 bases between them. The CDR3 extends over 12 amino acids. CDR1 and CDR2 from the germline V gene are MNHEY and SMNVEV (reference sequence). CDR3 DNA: TGTGCCAGCAGTCTCACGCTCGGGGAGCTGTTTTTT. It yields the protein CASSLTLGELFF.